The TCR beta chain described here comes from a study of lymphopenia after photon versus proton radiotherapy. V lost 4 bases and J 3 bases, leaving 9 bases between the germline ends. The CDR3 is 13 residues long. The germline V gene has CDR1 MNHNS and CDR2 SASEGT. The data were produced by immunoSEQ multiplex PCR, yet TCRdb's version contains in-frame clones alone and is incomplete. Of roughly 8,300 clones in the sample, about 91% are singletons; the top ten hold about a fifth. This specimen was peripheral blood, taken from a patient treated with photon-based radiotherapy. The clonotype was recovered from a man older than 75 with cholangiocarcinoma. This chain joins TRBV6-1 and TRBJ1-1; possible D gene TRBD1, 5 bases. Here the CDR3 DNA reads TGTGCCAGCAGTGGGGAACAGGACACTGAAGCTTTCTTT. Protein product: CASSGEQDTEAFF.